This entry lists 7 T cell receptor beta chains sequenced from one sample in a study of blood T cell repertoires in COVID-19. Profiling relied on immunoSEQ multiplex PCR, and the TCRdb table lists in-frame clones only, not all of them. This table has fewer than 250,000 clones, roughly four fifths appearing once. The sample taken for sequencing was peripheral blood. These receptors were collected from a woman between 45 and 60 years old with acute or convalescent COVID-19.

V gene TRBV25-1 combines with J gene TRBJ2-3; 9 bases align to TRBD2. Germline assignment: CDR1 MGHDK and CDR2 SYGVNS. The CDR3 has 18 amino acids. V gave up 2 bases and J gave up 3 bases; unmatched junction bases: 12. CDR3 amino acids: CASSELAGTPEATDTQYF. The CDR3 nucleotides read TGTGCCAGCAGTGAACTAGCGGGGACCCCGGAGGCGACAGATACGCAGTATTTT.

This clone was seen only a few times. This chain joins TRBV7-9 and TRBJ1-4; TRBD1 aligns across 11 bases. Trimming took 5 bases from V and 8 from J; bases not matched to a gene: 7. In germline, CDR1 is SEHNR, CDR2 FQNEAQ (reference sequence). The CDR3 consists of 15 residues. CDR3 DNA sequence: TGTGCCAGCAGCCCCGGACAGGGGGCAAGAGAAAAACTGTTTTTT. As protein: CASSPGQGAREKLFF.

V usage is TRBV13 and J usage is TRBJ2-1, with a weak D call TRBD2 (6 bases). V was cut by 0 bases and J by 12 bases, with 18 bases left in between. There are 15 residues in the CDR3. Germline V gene data show CDR1 as PRHDT and CDR2 as FYEKMQ (reference sequence). The CDR3 spells CASSLGPGSTPGQFF. The CDR3, as DNA: TGTGCCAGCAGCTTAGGCCCCGGGAGCACCCCGGGGCAGTTCTTC. Together with reference TRBV13 and TRBJ2-1, the CDR3 gives the full variable domain: AAGVIQSPRHLIKEKRETATLKCYPIPRHDTVYWYQQGPGQDPQFLISFYEKMQSDKGSIPDRFSAQQFSDYHSELNMSSLELGDSALYFCASSLGPGSTPGQFFGPGTRLTVL.

The chain carries TRBV7-8 and TRBJ1-1; D possibly corresponds to TRBD1 (6 bases). Trimming took 1 base from V and 1 from J, leaving 7 bases between them. This CDR3 contains 14 residues. Germline lookup yields CDR1 SGHVS and CDR2 FQNEAQ. In nucleotides, the CDR3 is TGTGCCAGCAGCTTAGGACAGGCGAACACTGAAGCTTTCTTT. Translated, it gives CASSLGQANTEAFF.

The V gene is TRBV28, the J gene TRBJ2-2; TRBD1 agrees at 8 bases. This CDR3 is built from 14 residues. Germline assignment: CDR1 MDHEN and CDR2 SYDVKM. The V gene end was trimmed by 4 bases and the J gene end by 6 bases; junction bases not matched to a gene: 4. The CDR3 coding sequence is TGTGCCAGCAGTTGGGGACAGGTTTCCGGGGAGCTGTTTTTT. It codes for CASSWGQVSGELFF. The variable domain in full, with the rest retrieved from reference TRBV28 and TRBJ2-2, is DVKVTQSSRYLVKRTGEKVFLECVQDMDHENMFWYRQDPGLGLRLIYFSYDVKMKEKGDIPEGYSVSREKKERFSLILESASTNQTSMYLCASSWGQVSGELFFGEGSRLTVL.

V and J are TRBV19 and TRBJ2-1; 10 bases are shared with TRBD2. Germline V gene lookup returns CDR1 LNHDA and CDR2 SQIVND (reference sequence). V trimming: 6 bases; J trimming: 5 bases; junction bases outside the gene matches: 4. The CDR3 sequence is 14 residues long. CDR3 sequence: CASRAGGLNNEQFF. In nucleotides, the CDR3 is TGTGCCAGTAGAGCGGGAGGGCTCAACAATGAGCAGTTCTTC.

This rearrangement joins TRBV18 to TRBJ2-1; D remains ambiguous. The CDR3 contains 13 residues. V was cut by 3 bases and J by 8 bases, with 11 bases left in between. Germline loops: CDR1 KGHSH, CDR2 LQKENI. The CDR3 nucleotides are TGTGCCAGCTCACCCTACCAGCAGGATGAGCAGTTCTTC. Protein product: CASSPYQQDEQFF.